Below, one T cell receptor beta chain is given with its context. The data stem from a study of T-cell memory formation after mild COVID-19. Study background: Largely donor-specific TCR clusters were found.

TCRdb reanalysed the 5' RACE reads using MiXCR and keeps one entry per CDR3 protein. The sample yields hundreds of thousands of distinct CDR3 sequences, 25% to 30% seen once. The CDR3 is made up of 15 amino acids. Germline values: CDR1 KGHSH, CDR2 LQKENI. V was pared by 3 bases and J by 7 bases, with 9 bases of the junction left unmatched. The source material was PBMCs or a T cell subset sorted from them (not recorded which). The sequence derives from an adult woman who had mild COVID-19 (a few samples of this study predate the infection). Cell type and time point are not known. The chain links TRBV18 to TRBJ2-1; 7 bases are a match to TRBD1. The CDR3 spells CASSPPGQVGNEQFF. For the CDR3, the DNA is TGTGCCAGCTCACCTCCCGGACAGGTAGGAAATGAGCAGTTCTTC. The variable domain in full, with the rest retrieved from reference TRBV18 and TRBJ2-1, is NAGVMQNPRHLVRRRGQEARLRCSPMKGHSHVYWYRQLPEEGLKFMVYLQKENIIDESGMPKERFSAEFPKEGPSILRIQQVVRGDSAAYFCASSPPGQVGNEQFFGPGTRLTVL.